This T cell receptor beta chain was captured in a study of blood T cells in healthy people across ages. Those donating, healthy Caucasian individuals from Russia, were aged roughly 6 to 95. The second PCR ran about 7 to 12 cycles with a sample-barcoded 5' primer and J-beta primers. Each CDR3 protein is one row after TCRdb ran MiXCR on the 5' RACE reads. The data hold 780,000 or so distinct CDR3 sequences, with 56% observed a single time. Trimming left V 1 base short and J 3 bases short, with 15 bases between. The CDR3 sequence is 15 residues long. Germline CDR1 is SQVTM and CDR2 is ANQGSEA. The chain joins TRBV29-1 to TRBJ1-2, with D possibly matching TRBD1 (5 bases). This sequence originates from a man between 40 and 49 years old in good health. Sequenced input: blood. The CDR3 DNA sequence: TGCAGCGTTGAAGGGGACGCGGGTGGCTACTATGGCTACACCTTC. Translating it yields CSVEGDAGGYYGYTF.